The sequence of this T cell receptor beta chain was determined in a study of T cell responses to AZD1222 COVID-19 vaccine. V was clipped by 5 bases and J by 6 bases; unmatched bases: 5. Germline CDR1 and CDR2: SGHKS and YYEKEE (reference sequence). There are 14 residues in the CDR3. This table comes from immunoSEQ multiplex PCR, and its TCRdb copy is limited to in-frame clones, with some not included. The sample includes around 150,000 clones, roughly 94% of them seen just once. The chain employs TRBV5-5 and TRBJ1-4; 9 positions match TRBD1. The sequencing used peripheral blood, collected on day 0 of AZD1222 vaccination. The TCR sequence derives from an adult in good health. CDR3 DNA sequence: TGTGCCAGCAGACAAGGACAGGGGTATGAAAAACTGTTTTTT. Amino acid sequence: CASRQGQGYEKLFF.